This entry describes one T cell receptor beta chain. Antigen: not known. The source of the sample is a study of cytomegalovirus exposure and HLA in healthy donors. Study-wide findings and caveats: The authors later linked a missense DCLRE1C variant to TCR beta V- and J-gene trimming. Across all donors, roughly uniform sequencing depth was an assumption of the presence/absence analyses. Rare sequences made up most TCRs, while some public TCRs were found in many donors.

The study ran its PCR with 60 Vbeta and 13 Jbeta primers. Sequencing was performed with immunoSEQ multiplex PCR; in TCRdb, only in-frame clones are kept and a portion is missing. The profile shows some 140,000 clones, roughly 80% of them singletons. CDR1 and CDR2 from the germline V gene are SGHRS and YFSETQ. The CDR3 sequence is 16 residues long. Trimming cost V 0 bases and J 5 bases; bases outside gene matches: 8. This clonotype was sampled from a woman in her forties or fifties in good health and CMV-seropositive. The chain recombines TRBV5-1 with TRBJ1-1; 9 nucleotides match TRBD1. The specimen sequenced was PBMCs. The CDR3 coding sequence is TGCGCCAGCAGCTTGGTTGGGACAGGGAGTAGAACTGAAGCTTTCTTT. Translation gives CASSLVGTGSRTEAFF. The full variable domain, completed using reference TRBV5-1 and TRBJ1-1, is KAGVTQTPRYLIKTRGQQVTLSCSPISGHRSVSWYQQTPGQGLQFLFEYFSETQRNKGNFPGRFSGRQFSNSRSEMNVSTLELGDSALYLCASSLVGTGSRTEAFFGQGTRLTVV.